The 18 T cell receptor beta chains given below trace back to one sample, sequenced in a study of cytomegalovirus exposure and HLA in healthy donors. Primers for the PCR totalled 60 Vbeta and 13 Jbeta. The assay was immunoSEQ multiplex PCR, and TCRdb's table has in-frame clones only and misses some. Here the sample spans about 99,000 clones, 79% being singletons. The sample taken for sequencing was PBMCs. Receptor source: a man between 45 and 60 years old in good health and CMV-seropositive.

The V and J genes are TRBV9 and TRBJ2-1; 8 positions agree with TRBD2. V shed 0 bases, J shed 5 bases, and the junction held 1 base outside the gene matches. This CDR3 has 14 residues. Per the germline V gene, CDR1 is SGDLS and CDR2 is YYNGEE. The chain's CDR3 is CASSVVSGNNEQFF. The CDR3 nucleotides are TGTGCCAGCAGCGTAGTTAGCGGGAACAATGAGCAGTTCTTC.

This clone was observed a handful of times. The DNA of the CDR3 is TGTGCCAGATCTCTTCGGGGACAGCCCCCTCGCGAGCAGTACTTC. Translated: CARSLRGQPPREQYF. The chain is built from TRBV21-1 and TRBJ2-7; the table's D call TRBD1 went unverified against the DNA. TRBV21-1 is designated a pseudogene. CDR3 length: 15 residues.

The chain has TRBV13 and TRBJ2-7; 11 nucleotides line up with TRBD1. This CDR3 comprises 15 residues. The trim removed 1 base at V and 5 bases at J, leaving 4 bases unmatched. Germline assignment: CDR1 PRHDT and CDR2 FYEKMQ (reference sequence). The CDR3 DNA sequence: TGTGCCAGCAGCTTAGCCCGGACAGGGGGCAACGAGCAGTACTTC. This sequence encodes CASSLARTGGNEQYF.

The genes are TRBV7-9 and TRBJ1-2, with D possibly matching TRBD1 (5 bases). The CDR3 contains 16 residues. The V end was cut by 2 bases, the J end by 4 bases, with 17 bases between. Germline CDR1 SEHNR, CDR2 FQNEAQ (reference sequence). CDR3 sequence reads: CASSLKASTAFYGYTF. The CDR3 DNA reads as TGTGCCAGCAGCTTAAAGGCGTCGACAGCCTTCTATGGCTACACCTTC.

The rearrangement uses TRBV28 and TRBJ2-7; TRBD1 aligns across 7 bases. Trimming took 3 bases from V and 2 from J; bases not matched to a gene: 7. The CDR3 runs to 15 residues. CDR1 is MDHEN and CDR2 is SYDVKM in the germline V gene. CDR3 protein: CASSFARGRAYEQYF. In DNA form, the CDR3 reads TGTGCCAGCAGTTTTGCAAGGGGGCGCGCCTACGAGCAGTACTTC.

V is TRBV7-3 and J is TRBJ2-2; TRBD1 agrees at 12 bases. The length of the CDR3 is 16 residues. The trim removed 5 bases at V and 4 bases at J, leaving 5 bases unmatched. The germline V gene encodes CDR1 SGHTA and CDR2 FQGTGA. CDR3 nucleotide sequence: TGTGCCAGCAGCCCAGGGACAGGGGGCATCACCGGGGAGCTGTTTTTT. This codes for CASSPGTGGITGELFF.

The J gene is TRBJ2-5, the V gene TRBV11-3; TRBD2 agrees at 9 bases. V lost 4 bases, J lost 1 base, and 10 bases stayed unmatched. CDR3 length: 17 residues. Looked up from germline, CDR1 is SGHNT and CDR2 is YENEEA. CDR3 sequence: CASSSTLGGRGQETQYF. The CDR3 DNA reads TGTGCCAGCAGCTCAACCCTGGGCGGGAGGGGCCAAGAGACCCAGTACTTC.

This clone was counted once. The rearrangement links TRBV5-1 to TRBJ2-7; 8 bases are shared with TRBD1. The CDR3 has 14 amino acids. The trim removed 1 base at V and 5 bases at J, leaving 5 bases unmatched. Germline lookup yields CDR1 SGHRS and CDR2 YFSETQ. CDR3 nucleotide sequence: TGCGCCAGCAGCTTGCTCGCAGGGGGCGACGAGCAGTACTTC. This codes for CASSLLAGGDEQYF.

This clone has only one observation. The chain joins TRBV5-4 to TRBJ2-7; 7 bases map to TRBD2. The CDR3 runs 14 residues. Trimming at V came to 3 bases and at J to 0 bases, leaving 3 bases not matched to a gene. Germline loops: CDR1 SGHNT, CDR2 YYREEE (reference sequence). CDR3 amino acids: CASSSGTTSYEQYF. The CDR3 coding sequence is TGTGCCAGCAGCTCCGGGACTACCTCCTACGAGCAGTACTTC.

In regard to this clone: The junction departs from germline at one end; a sequencing error may be responsible. The chain couples TRBV5-4 to TRBJ1-2; D remains ambiguous. Germline CDR1 reads SGHNT; CDR2 reads YYREEE (reference sequence). This CDR3 region has 13 residues. The DNA of the CDR3 is TGTGCCAGCAGCTCGGATCCTTACTACGGCTACACCTTC. Amino acid sequence: CASSSDPYYGYTF.

The chain joins TRBV27 to TRBJ1-2; the D gene is possibly TRBD1 (5 bases). This CDR3 spans 13 amino acids. V was pared by 2 bases and J by 1 base, with 5 bases between. The V gene's germline CDR1 is MNHEY and CDR2 SMNVEV (reference sequence). Written as DNA, the CDR3 is TGTGCCAGCAGTTTAGACAGTAACTATGGCTACACCTTC. This translates into CASSLDSNYGYTF.

The J gene is TRBJ2-5, the V gene TRBV30; 10 nucleotides line up with TRBD2. Germline CDR1 GTSNPN, CDR2 SVGIG (reference sequence). The CDR3 runs to 13 residues. The CDR3 protein is CAFTGTSAETQYF. The CDR3 coding sequence is TGTGCTTTCACCGGGACTAGCGCGGAGACCCAGTACTTC. Complete variable domain (other parts from reference TRBV30 and TRBJ2-5): SQTIHQWPATLVQPVGSPLSLECTVEGTSNPNLYWYRQAAGRGLQLLFYSVGIGQISSEVPQNLSASRPQDRQFILSSKKLLLSDSGFYLCAFTGTSAETQYFGPGTRLLVL.

This clone has a handful of counts. V and J are TRBV29-1 and TRBJ2-1; 7 positions agree with TRBD2. This CDR3 has 15 residues. Trimming at V came to 6 bases and at J to 0 bases, leaving 8 bases not matched to a gene. CDR1 SQVTM and CDR2 ANQGSEA come from the germline V gene. The CDR3 loop is CSVQTSPSSYNEQFF. CDR3 DNA sequence: TGCAGCGTCCAGACTAGCCCCAGCTCCTACAATGAGCAGTTCTTC.

Only a few counts were recorded for this clone. This rearrangement joins TRBV28 to TRBJ2-5, with D possibly being TRBD1 (6 bases). The V end lost 8 bases, the J end lost 1 base, and 11 bases lay between the germline ends. Germline V lookup: CDR1 MDHEN, CDR2 SYDVKM. This CDR3 has 13 amino acids. The CDR3 DNA reads TGTGCCAGCGCAAGGGACACCCAAGAGACCCAGTACTTC. It specifies CASARDTQETQYF.

The V call is TRBV7-3, the J call TRBJ2-7, with TRBD1 matching 7 bases. This CDR3 is built from 13 residues. Trimming took 5 bases from V and 6 from J; bases not matched to a gene: 7. Germline V CDR1 and CDR2: SGHTA, FQGTGA. The CDR3 DNA follows: TGTGCCAGCAGCCCCCGACAGGGTGGCGAGCAGTACTTC. Its translation: CASSPRQGGEQYF.

The chain carries TRBV28 and TRBJ2-7; perhaps TRBD1 as D (5 bases). This CDR3 has 14 residues. Germline-derived CDR1 and CDR2 are MDHEN and SYDVKM. V lost 6 bases and J 0 bases, leaving 12 bases between the germline ends. CDR3 sequence (DNA): TGTGCCAGCAGAAACTTGGACAACTCCTACGAGCAGTACTTC. Its translation is CASRNLDNSYEQYF.

This clone has just a few counts. The rearrangement uses TRBV10-2 and TRBJ2-1; tentative D call: TRBD1 (5 bases). Germline-derived CDR1 and CDR2 are WSHSY and SAAADI. This CDR3 spans 14 amino acids. Trimming shortened V by 7 bases and J by 0 bases, and 10 bases separated the two germline ends. The DNA of the CDR3 is TGCGCCAGCACTAGACAGAGCTCCTACAATGAGCAGTTCTTC. Encoded protein: CASTRQSSYNEQFF.

V usage is TRBV5-1 and J usage is TRBJ2-1; D uncertain. V was pared by 0 bases and J by 0 bases, with 13 bases between. The CDR3 extends over 17 amino acids. Looked up from germline, CDR1 is SGHRS and CDR2 is YFSETQ. The CDR3 is CASSLVSKNSSYNEQFF. Written as DNA, the CDR3 is TGCGCCAGCAGCTTGGTGTCAAAAAACAGCTCCTACAATGAGCAGTTCTTC.